Listed below are T cell receptor beta chains from one sample, sequenced in a study of T-cell reconstitution after alpha-beta-depleted transplantation in children. Each CDR3 protein is one row after TCRdb ran MiXCR on the PCR reads. This sample yields around 480,000 distinct CDR3 sequences, of which approximately 32% are seen a single time; more than 2% belongs to the top ten. The sequencing here drew on PBMCs from the stem cell graft donor, taken from the stem cell graft. These receptors were obtained from a human donor who donated a stem cell graft to a child with aplastic anemia. CDR3s include the opening cysteine and the closing phenylalanine or tryptophan. The order of the fields is V gene, D gene, J gene, clone size, CDR3 DNA, CDR3 protein. D genes are given only for firm matches. Clone size is shown for a subset of rows, as once, few, many or a class of expanded clone.

>TRBV20-1|TRBD1|TRBJ2-5|.
TGCAGTACTGAGGGACAGGCCGAGGGGGGACGGGAGTTAAAGGAGACCCAGTACTTC
CSTEGQAEGGRELKETQYF
>TRBV9|TRBD2|TRBJ2-1|few
TGTGCCAGCAGCCCTGGGGACTACTACCATGAGCAGTTCTTC
CASSPGDYYHEQFF
>TRBV7-2|.|TRBJ1-5|many
TGTGCCAGCAGCTTAGATAGGGATCAGCCCCAGCATTTT
CASSLDRDQPQHF
>TRBV30|TRBD1|TRBJ1-2|once
TGTGCCTGGAGGGAGACTGGGACAGCGTTTAACTATGGCTACACCTTC
CAWRETGTAFNYGYTF
>TRBV29-1|.|TRBJ2-3|.
TGCAGCGTTGGGATCACCTCGGGGTCAGATACGCAGTATTTT
CSVGITSGSDTQYF
>TRBV11-1|TRBD1|TRBJ2-5|once
TGTGCCAGCAGCATCAGACAGGGATGGGAGACCCAGTACTTC
CASSIRQGWETQYF
>TRBV15|.|TRBJ2-7|few
TGTGCCACCAGCTCGCCTACGGGGGAGCAGTACTTC
CATSSPTGEQYF
>TRBV20-1|.|TRBJ2-1|few
TGCAGTGCTAGGAGAGAGTTCAATGAGCAGTTCTTC
CSARREFNEQFF
>TRBV5-1|.|TRBJ2-1|.
TGCGCCAGCAGTCCTCCTAGAGGAGAGCAGTTCTTC
CASSPPRGEQFF
>TRBV29-1|.|TRBJ1-2|.
TGCAGCGTTGAGCAGGGCTTGGGCTACACCTTC
CSVEQGLGYTF
>TRBV4-2|TRBD2|TRBJ2-1|.
TGTGCCAGCAGCTCAAGCGGGAACGCTGATAATGAGCAGTTCTTC
CASSSSGNADNEQFF
>TRBV18|.|TRBJ1-5|few
TGTGCCAGCTCACCAACAGGGAGAGGCAATCAGCCCCAGCATTTT
CASSPTGRGNQPQHF
>TRBV7-9|TRBD2|TRBJ2-1|few
TGTGCCAGCAACCTCTCGCCGGGACTAGAGGGTAATGAGCAGTTCTTC
CASNLSPGLEGNEQFF
>TRBV7-9|.|TRBJ1-4|.
TGTGCCAGCAGCTTAGTGGGCGGAAAACTGTTTTTT
CASSLVGGKLFF
>TRBV7-2|.|TRBJ1-1|many
TGTGCCAGCAGCTTACAACGGGGGACTGAAGCTTTCTTT
CASSLQRGTEAFF
>TRBV4-3|TRBD2|TRBJ2-5|.
TGCGCCAGCAGCCAAGATCGGCTAGCGGGTGCGACCCAGTACTTC
CASSQDRLAGATQYF
>TRBV12-3/TRBV12-4|.|TRBJ2-1|.
TGTGCCAGCAGTTTACTCGAGGGCAATGAGCAGTTCTTC
CASSLLEGNEQFF
>TRBV29-1|TRBD1|TRBJ1-5|few
TGCAGCGCCGCAGGGGGTTCCAATCAGCCCCAGCATTTT
CSAAGGSNQPQHF
>TRBV28|.|TRBJ1-1|few
TGTGCCAGCAGTCGGGGACAAATCCGGGGAGCTTTCTTT
CASSRGQIRGAFF
>TRBV20-1|.|TRBJ2-2|few
TGCAGTGCTAGCCACGGGAGTATCGGGGAGCTGTTTTTT
CSASHGSIGELFF
>TRBV12-3/TRBV12-4|.|TRBJ1-2|.
TGTGCCAGCAGTTTACCGGGACTCAAGAACAATGGCTACACCTTC
CASSLPGLKNNGYTF
>TRBV7-2|TRBD1|TRBJ1-4|.
TGTGCCAGCAGCTCATACAGGGGGCTCGATGAAAAACTGTTTTTT
CASSSYRGLDEKLFF
>TRBV29-1|.|TRBJ2-5|.
TGCAGCGCCAGCACAGCCCAAGAGACCCAGTACTTC
CSASTAQETQYF
>TRBV18|.|TRBJ2-3|few
TGTGCCAGCTCACCAAACCGGGGCAGAGATACGCAGTATTTT
CASSPNRGRDTQYF